The next 24 T cell receptor beta chains were all read from a single sample in a study of graft-versus-host responses after intestinal transplantation. The repertoire was sequenced with immunoSEQ multiplex PCR; TCRdb's copy has only in-frame clones and lacks some. Of tens of thousands of clones listed, 80% to 90% are singletons. No cognate antigen is known for these TCRs. The sequences come from unstimulated CD4+ T cells sorted from spleen or lymph node cells, collected before transplant. These receptors were collected from a human donor who was the organ donor for an intestinal transplant.

The rearrangement uses TRBV28 and TRBJ2-6; the D is unclear. Germline values: CDR1 MDHEN, CDR2 SYDVKM. With 3 bases removed from V and 1 base from J, the gap between germline ends came to 7 bases. This CDR3 is built from 15 residues. In nucleotides, the CDR3 is TGTGCCAGCAGTTTTCAGTCTTCTGGGGCCAACGTCCTGACTTTC. Amino acid sequence: CASSFQSSGANVLTF.

This clone was found a few times. The chain combines TRBV27 with TRBJ2-7; perhaps TRBD1 as D (5 bases). Germline V gene lookup returns CDR1 MNHEY and CDR2 SMNVEV (reference sequence). Trimming pared 7 bases from V and 4 bases from J, leaving 14 bases between. The CDR3 is 13 residues long. In nucleotides, the CDR3 is TGTGCCAGCATGGGGCAGGGTGGGTACGAGCAGTACTTC. Translating it yields CASMGQGGYEQYF.

This clone was found once. The J gene is TRBJ2-5, the V gene TRBV6-1; a possible D gene is TRBD2 (5 bases). V lost 5 bases and J 2 bases, leaving 12 bases between the germline ends. Germline CDR1 MNHNS, CDR2 SASEGT. This CDR3 comprises 14 residues. The DNA for the CDR3 is TGTGCCAGCAGTTCAGACCGGGGACAAGAGACCCAGTACTTC. This codes for CASSSDRGQETQYF.

The chain combines TRBV13 with TRBJ1-1, with no clear D. V was cut by 3 bases and J by 1 base, with 12 bases left in between. The CDR3 runs 15 residues. Per germline, CDR1 PRHDT and CDR2 FYEKMQ (reference sequence). The CDR3 region has the DNA TGTGCCAGCAGCTTCTGGGTTGGGAGGAACACTGAAGCTTTCTTT. Translation gives CASSFWVGRNTEAFF.

This clone appeared a single time. This chain uses TRBV18 with TRBJ1-1; weak D call: TRBD1 (5 bases). Germline V lookup: CDR1 KGHSH, CDR2 LQKENI. The CDR3 consists of 15 residues. Trimming took off 0 bases at V and 4 bases at J, with 12 bases between the two ends. The CDR3 region is CASSPPNGQGTEAFF. The CDR3 nucleotides are TGTGCCAGCTCACCACCGAACGGGCAGGGCACTGAAGCTTTCTTT.

V usage is TRBV6-1 and J usage is TRBJ1-5; 7 bases line up with TRBD1. With V trimmed by 10 bases and J by 0 bases, 3 bases remained unmatched. The CDR3 is 13 residues long. Germline CDR1 reads MNHNS; CDR2 reads SASEGT. The CDR3 DNA reads as TGTGCCACAGGGGGGATTAGCAATCAGCCCCAGCATTTT. It is translated as CATGGISNQPQHF.

The CDR3 DNA reads TGTGCCTGGGAAGGGACAGGGGTTTATGGCAATCAGCCCCAGCATTTT. Translated, it gives CAWEGTGVYGNQPQHF. This chain connects TRBV30 to TRBJ1-5; TRBD1 aligns across 10 bases. This CDR3 has 16 residues. Looked up from germline, CDR1 is GTSNPN and CDR2 is SVGIG (reference sequence). J gave up 2 bases and V 5 bases, and 9 bases lay outside the gene matches.

The rearrangement joins TRBV27 to TRBJ2-4; D gene ambiguous. Germline loops: CDR1 MNHEY, CDR2 SMNVEV (reference sequence). CDR3 length equals 17 residues. The ends were cut back, 5 bases at V and 0 bases at J, with 17 bases in the middle. The DNA for the CDR3 is TGTGCCAGCAGTCCCGCAATGACTCTCGAAGCCAAAAACATTCAGTACTTC. It encodes CASSPAMTLEAKNIQYF.

In its sample, this clone was seen once. This chain connects TRBV5-1 to TRBJ1-2; 10 nucleotides agree with TRBD1. V was pared by 4 bases and J by 8 bases, with 5 bases of the junction left unmatched. The CDR3 runs to 13 residues. The germline gives CDR1 SGHRS, CDR2 YFSETQ. This chain's CDR3 is CASSAGTGVGYTF. In nucleotides, the CDR3 is TGCGCCAGCAGCGCCGGGACAGGGGTAGGCTACACCTTC.

The chain is built from TRBV28 and TRBJ2-5; 9 bases are a match to TRBD1. Unmatched junction bases numbered 4, after V lost 6 bases and J lost 5 bases. CDR1 is MDHEN, CDR2 SYDVKM, per germline. The CDR3 spans 13 residues. The CDR3, as DNA: TGTGCCAGCAGAGACAGGGGGATCGAGACCCAGTACTTC. This sequence encodes CASRDRGIETQYF.

The J gene is TRBJ2-4, the V gene TRBV7-9, with 10 bases aligning to TRBD1. V lost 8 bases, J lost 0 bases, and 13 bases stayed unmatched. The CDR3 is made up of 18 amino acids. The germline V gene has CDR1 SEHNR and CDR2 FQNEAQ (reference sequence). CDR3 in amino acids: CASASGTGVDLAKNIQYF. CDR3 nucleotides: TGTGCCAGCGCGTCCGGGACAGGGGTCGATCTAGCCAAAAACATTCAGTACTTC. The whole variable domain, remainder taken from reference TRBV7-9 and TRBJ2-4, is DTGVSQNPRHKITKRGQNVTFRCDPISEHNRLYWYRQTLGQGPEFLTYFQNEAQLEKSRLLSDRFSAERPKGSFSTLEIQRTEQGDSAMYLCASASGTGVDLAKNIQYFGAGTRLSVL.

Turning to this clone: One end of the junction is discordant with germline, which a read error may explain. The chain combines TRBV19 with TRBJ1-1, with a possible D match to TRBD1 (6 bases). Looked up from germline, CDR1 is LNHDA and CDR2 is SQIVND (reference sequence). This CDR3 comprises 15 residues. In DNA form, the CDR3 reads TGTGCCAGTAGTATCACAAAACAGGGCGGCGCTGAAACAATCTTT. Encoded protein: CASSITKQGGAETIF. The whole variable domain, remainder taken from reference TRBV19 and TRBJ1-1, is DGGITQSPKYLFRKEGQNVTLSCEQNLNHDAMYWYRQDPGQGLRLIYYSQIVNDFQKGDIAEGYSVSREKKESFPLTVTSAQKNPTAFYLCASSITKQGGAETIFGQGTRLTVV.

J is TRBJ2-7 and V is TRBV19; 8 bases align to TRBD2. CDR3 length: 16 residues. CDR1 and CDR2 (germline): LNHDA, SQIVND (reference sequence). V was pared by 6 bases and J by 6 bases, with 16 bases of the junction left unmatched. The CDR3 DNA is TGTGCCAGTAGCTTAAATAGCGGGACAACTATAACCGAGCAGTACTTC. Protein product: CASSLNSGTTITEQYF.

CDR3 DNA sequence: TGTGCCAGCAGCCCGGGGGGTAGCGGGTACAATGAGCAGTTCTTC. This sequence encodes CASSPGGSGYNEQFF. The genes are TRBV7-3 and TRBJ2-1; 7 bases map to TRBD2. Unmatched junction bases numbered 8, after V lost 5 bases and J lost 4 bases. This CDR3 is built from 15 residues. Germline-derived CDR1 and CDR2 are SGHTA and FQGTGA.

The rearrangement joins TRBV27 to TRBJ1-2; TRBD1 might be the D (6 bases). Trimming cost V 3 bases and J 8 bases, with 16 bases left between them. The CDR3 runs 14 residues. Germline V gene sequence: CDR1 MNHEY, CDR2 SMNVEV (reference sequence). The CDR3 here is CASSLAQGHRGYTF. CDR3 sequence (DNA): TGTGCCAGCAGTTTGGCACAGGGACATAGAGGCTACACCTTC.

As concerns this clone: At one boundary the junction diverges from the germline segment, which might be a read error. The rearrangement links TRBV9 to TRBJ2-3; the match to TRBD2 covers 9 bases. Germline-derived CDR1 and CDR2 are SGDLS and YYNGEE. The CDR3 runs 15 residues. As DNA, the CDR3 is TGTGCCAGCAGCGTAGCTGGGACTAGCAGAGATACGCAGTATTTT. The encoded protein is CASSVAGTSRDTQYF. Full variable domain (outside the CDR3, taken from reference TRBV9 and TRBJ2-3): DSGVTQTPKHLITATGQRVTLRCSPRSGDLSVYWYQQSLDQGLQFLIQYYNGEERAKGNILERFSAQQFPDLHSELNLSSLELGDSALYFCASSVAGTSRDTQYFGPGTRLTVL.

The chain uses TRBV5-8 and TRBJ2-7; D remains ambiguous. Germline V gene sequence: CDR1 SGHTS, CDR2 YDEGEE. The CDR3 contains 13 residues. V lost 0 bases and J lost 3, with 7 bases in between. The CDR3 reads CASSLEQNYEQYF. CDR3 sequence (DNA): TGTGCCAGCAGCTTGGAACAGAACTACGAGCAGTACTTC.

This clone appeared once. This chain joins TRBV5-1 and TRBJ2-3, with a tentative D call TRBD1 (6 bases). V dropped 6 bases and J dropped 2 bases, with 19 bases sitting between them. Germline CDR1 and CDR2: SGHRS and YFSETQ. The CDR3 is 16 residues long. This CDR3 reads CASTFSGTNLTDTQYF. The CDR3 DNA is TGCGCCAGCACCTTTTCTGGGACAAATCTCACAGATACGCAGTATTTT.

The V and J genes are TRBV5-5 and TRBJ2-7; D perhaps matches TRBD1 (6 bases). The CDR3 has 14 amino acids. V was shortened by 4 bases and J by 2 bases, with 13 bases between the two germline ends. Germline-derived CDR1 and CDR2 are SGHKS and YYEKEE (reference sequence). This CDR3 reads CASSVDRFTYEQYF. The CDR3, as DNA: TGTGCCAGCAGCGTGGACAGATTCACCTACGAGCAGTACTTC.

V is TRBV28 and J is TRBJ1-2; no reliable D call. V lost 1 base, J lost 10 bases, and 10 bases lay in between. The CDR3 has 12 amino acids. Germline lookup yields CDR1 MDHEN and CDR2 SYDVKM. The CDR3 bases are TGTGCCAGCAGTTTATTAGCGGCCCCCTACACCTTC. It is translated as CASSLLAAPYTF.

For this clone: This specimen includes other DNA sequences encoding the same CDR3. This chain connects TRBV6-1 to TRBJ1-2, with 9 bases lining up with TRBD1. This CDR3 contains 14 residues. The ends lost 2 bases at V and 6 bases at J; junction bases unmatched: 4. Germline CDR1 is MNHNS and CDR2 is SASEGT. The CDR3 coding sequence is TGTGCCAGCAGTGAAAGGGGGGACAGGGATGGCTACACCTTC. This sequence encodes CASSERGDRDGYTF.

This chain joins TRBV23-1 and TRBJ1-5, with unresolved D. TRBV23-1 is treated as an ORF (open reading frame) with a function not yet certain. The CDR3 covers 22 residues. V was clipped by 0 bases and J by 2 bases, with 29 bases between them. CDR3 loop: CASSQSPGPRTNSGRGNQPQHF. The CDR3 DNA reads as TGCGCCAGCAGTCAATCGCCCGGACCCCGAACGAATAGCGGGCGAGGCAATCAGCCCCAGCATTTT.

DNA of the CDR3: TGCAGCGTTGAAGATTTTCAGGGGCGCGCCGCAGGCACCGGGGAGCTGTTTTTT. Protein sequence: CSVEDFQGRAAGTGELFF. This chain joins TRBV29-1 and TRBJ2-2; a weak D match, TRBD1 (6 bases). CDR3 length: 18 residues. Germline V gene lookup returns CDR1 SQVTM and CDR2 ANQGSEA. V lost 0 bases and J 4 bases, leaving 21 bases between the germline ends.

The rearrangement links TRBV7-3 to TRBJ2-1; tentative D call: TRBD2 (6 bases). Germline values: CDR1 SGHTA, CDR2 FQGTGA. Trimming left V 2 bases short and J 5 bases short, with 13 bases between. CDR3 size: 15 residues. The CDR3 DNA reads TGTGCCAGCAGCTTAGGAGGGCCTCGGAACAATGAGCAGTTCTTC. Amino acid sequence: CASSLGGPRNNEQFF.